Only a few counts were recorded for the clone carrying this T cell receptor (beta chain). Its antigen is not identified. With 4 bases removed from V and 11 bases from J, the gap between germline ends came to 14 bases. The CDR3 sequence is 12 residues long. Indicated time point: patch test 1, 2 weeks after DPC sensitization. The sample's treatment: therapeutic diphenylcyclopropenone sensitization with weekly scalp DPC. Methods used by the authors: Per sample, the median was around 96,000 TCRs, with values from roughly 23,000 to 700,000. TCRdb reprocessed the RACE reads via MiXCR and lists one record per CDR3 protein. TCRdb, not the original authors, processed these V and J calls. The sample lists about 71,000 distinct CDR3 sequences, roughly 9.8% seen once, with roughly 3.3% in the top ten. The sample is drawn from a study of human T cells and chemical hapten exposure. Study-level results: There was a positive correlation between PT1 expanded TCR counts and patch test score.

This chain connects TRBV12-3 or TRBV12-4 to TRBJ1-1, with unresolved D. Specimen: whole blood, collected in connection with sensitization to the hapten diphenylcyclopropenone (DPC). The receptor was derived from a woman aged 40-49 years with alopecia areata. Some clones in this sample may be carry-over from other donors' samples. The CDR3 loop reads CASSSGTSGAFF. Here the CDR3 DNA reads TGTGCCAGCAGTTCAGGAACCAGTGGGGCTTTCTTT.